This passage covers 2 T cell receptor beta chains from one sample sequenced in a study of T-cell memory formation after mild COVID-19. MiXCR was run by TCRdb on the 5' RACE reads, yielding one entry per CDR3 protein. Of nearly 110,000 distinct CDR3 sequences listed, about 17% are singletons. The sample comprised PBMCs or a T cell subset sorted from them (not recorded which). These receptors were obtained from an adult woman who had mild COVID-19 (a few samples of this study predate the infection). Cell type and time point are not known.

The chain couples TRBV10-3 to TRBJ1-5; no clear D. Between the trimmed V and J ends, which lost 0 bases and 4 bases, there was a span of 7 bases. In germline, CDR1 is ENHRY, CDR2 SYGVKD. The CDR3 contains 14 residues. DNA for the CDR3: TGTGCCATCAGTGAGTCAGTAGGGAATCAGCCCCAGCATTTT. The encoded protein is CAISESVGNQPQHF.

This clonotype was counted only a few times. V and J are TRBV12-3 or TRBV12-4 and TRBJ2-7; 7 bases are a match to TRBD1. This CDR3 has 14 amino acids. After removal of 4 bases from V and 3 bases from J, the junction contained 6 bases not matched to a gene. The CDR3 protein is CASSYRGGVYEQYF. The CDR3, as DNA: TGTGCCAGCAGTTACAGGGGTGGGGTCTACGAGCAGTACTTC.